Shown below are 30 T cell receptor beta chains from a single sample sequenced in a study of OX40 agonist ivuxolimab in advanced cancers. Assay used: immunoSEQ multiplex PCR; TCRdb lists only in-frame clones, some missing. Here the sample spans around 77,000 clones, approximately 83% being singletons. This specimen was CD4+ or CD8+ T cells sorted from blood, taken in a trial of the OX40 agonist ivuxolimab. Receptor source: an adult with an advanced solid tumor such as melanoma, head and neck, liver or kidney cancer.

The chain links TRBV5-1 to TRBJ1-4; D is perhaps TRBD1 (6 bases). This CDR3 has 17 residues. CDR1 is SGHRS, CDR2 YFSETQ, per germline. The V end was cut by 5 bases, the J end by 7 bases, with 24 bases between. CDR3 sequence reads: CASSIGVSQGSFEKLFF. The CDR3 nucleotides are TGCGCCAGCAGTATTGGGGTCAGTCAGGGGTCCTTTGAAAAACTGTTTTTT.

CDR3 DNA: TGTGCCAGCAGTGACCCGACAGGGGCCCTGGTCTATGGCTACACCTTC. Amino acids: CASSDPTGALVYGYTF. V is TRBV6-1 and J is TRBJ1-2; 8 bases fit TRBD1. From germline, CDR1 is MNHNS and CDR2 SASEGT. The V gene end was trimmed by 3 bases and the J gene end by 4 bases; junction bases not matched to a gene: 10. This CDR3 has 16 residues.

As DNA, the CDR3 is TGTGCCAGCAGCTTAGTGGTTGGCGGCGGGACTGAAGCTTTCTTT. Its translation is CASSLVVGGGTEAFF. The chain is built from TRBV7-2 and TRBJ1-1, with D unclear. This CDR3 region has 15 residues. V lost 1 base and J 5 bases, leaving 14 bases between the germline ends. Germline V gene sequence: CDR1 SGHTA, CDR2 FQGNSA.

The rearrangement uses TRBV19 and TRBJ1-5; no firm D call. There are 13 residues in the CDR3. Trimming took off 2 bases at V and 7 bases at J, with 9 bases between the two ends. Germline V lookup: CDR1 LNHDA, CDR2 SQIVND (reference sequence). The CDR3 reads CASSIRPEQPQHF. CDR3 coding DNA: TGTGCCAGTAGTATAAGACCCGAACAGCCCCAGCATTTT.

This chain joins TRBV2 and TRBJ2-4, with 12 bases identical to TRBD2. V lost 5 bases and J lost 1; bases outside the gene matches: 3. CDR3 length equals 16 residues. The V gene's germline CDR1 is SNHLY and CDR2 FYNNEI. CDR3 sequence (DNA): TGTGCCAGCAGTCCAACTAGCGGGGGGGCCAAAAACATTCAGTACTTC. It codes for CASSPTSGGAKNIQYF.

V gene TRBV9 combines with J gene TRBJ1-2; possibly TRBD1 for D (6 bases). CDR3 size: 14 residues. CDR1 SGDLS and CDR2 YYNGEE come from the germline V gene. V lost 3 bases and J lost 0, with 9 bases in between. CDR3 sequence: CASSEGQANYGYTF. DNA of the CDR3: TGTGCCAGCAGCGAGGGACAAGCTAACTATGGCTACACCTTC.

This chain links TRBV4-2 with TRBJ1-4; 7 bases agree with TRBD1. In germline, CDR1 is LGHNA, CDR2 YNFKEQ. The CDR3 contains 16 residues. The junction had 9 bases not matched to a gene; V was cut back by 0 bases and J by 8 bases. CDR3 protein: CASSQDFRQGVEKLFF. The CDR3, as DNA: TGTGCCAGCAGCCAAGATTTTAGGCAGGGGGTGGAAAAACTGTTTTTT.

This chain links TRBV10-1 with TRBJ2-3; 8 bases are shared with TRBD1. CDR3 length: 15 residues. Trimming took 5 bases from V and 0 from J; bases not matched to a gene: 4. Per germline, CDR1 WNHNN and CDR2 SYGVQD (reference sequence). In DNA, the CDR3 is TGCGCCAGCAGTCCCGGACAGGGAAGCACAGATACGCAGTATTTT. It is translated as CASSPGQGSTDTQYF.

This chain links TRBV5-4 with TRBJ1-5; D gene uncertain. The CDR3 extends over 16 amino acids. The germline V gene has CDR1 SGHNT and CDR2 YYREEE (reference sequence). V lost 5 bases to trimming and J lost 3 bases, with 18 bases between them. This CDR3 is CASSPEYTTYNQPQHF. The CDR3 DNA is TGTGCCAGCAGTCCTGAGTACACAACCTACAATCAGCCCCAGCATTTT.

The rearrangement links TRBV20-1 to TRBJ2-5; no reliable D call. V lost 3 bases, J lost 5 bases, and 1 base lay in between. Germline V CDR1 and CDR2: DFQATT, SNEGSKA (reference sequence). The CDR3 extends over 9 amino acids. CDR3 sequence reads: CSASETQYF. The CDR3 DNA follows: TGCAGTGCTAGTGAGACCCAGTACTTC.

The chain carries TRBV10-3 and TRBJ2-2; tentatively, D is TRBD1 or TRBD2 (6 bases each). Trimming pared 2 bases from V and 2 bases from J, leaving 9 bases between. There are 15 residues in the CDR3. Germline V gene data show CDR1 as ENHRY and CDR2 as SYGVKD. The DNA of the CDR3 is TGTGCCATCAGTGAGGGAGGGGGAAACACCGGGGAGCTGTTTTTT. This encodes CAISEGGGNTGELFF.

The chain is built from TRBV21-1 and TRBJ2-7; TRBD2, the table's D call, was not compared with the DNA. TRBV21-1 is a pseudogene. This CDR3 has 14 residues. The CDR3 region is CAPTHGAGVVEQYF. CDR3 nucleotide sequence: TGTGCCCCCACACACGGGGCGGGGGTGGTGGAGCAGTACTTC.

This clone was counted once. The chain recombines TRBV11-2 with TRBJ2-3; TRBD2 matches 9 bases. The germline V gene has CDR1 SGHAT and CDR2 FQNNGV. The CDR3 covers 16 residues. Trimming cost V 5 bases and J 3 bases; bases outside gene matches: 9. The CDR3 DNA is TGTGCCAGCAGCCCCCGCGGGGGGGCGGTGACAGATACGCAGTATTTT. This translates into CASSPRGGAVTDTQYF.

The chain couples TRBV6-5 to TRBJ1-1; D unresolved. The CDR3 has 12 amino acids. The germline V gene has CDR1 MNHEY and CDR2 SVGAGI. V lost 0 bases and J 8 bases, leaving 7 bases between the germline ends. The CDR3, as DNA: TGTGCCAGCAGTTACTCGGGCAGAGAAGCTTTCTTT. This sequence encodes CASSYSGREAFF.

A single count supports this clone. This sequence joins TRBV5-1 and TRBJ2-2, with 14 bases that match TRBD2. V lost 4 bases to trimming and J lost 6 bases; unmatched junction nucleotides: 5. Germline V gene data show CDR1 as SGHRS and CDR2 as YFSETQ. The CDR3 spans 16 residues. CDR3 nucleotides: TGCGCCAGCAGCGGAGGGACTAGCGGGGGATCCGGGGAGCTGTTTTTT. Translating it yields CASSGGTSGGSGELFF.

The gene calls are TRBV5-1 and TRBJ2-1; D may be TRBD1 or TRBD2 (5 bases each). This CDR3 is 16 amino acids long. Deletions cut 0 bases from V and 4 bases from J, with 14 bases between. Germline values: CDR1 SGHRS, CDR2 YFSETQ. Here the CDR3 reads CASSLEAGGGYNEQFF. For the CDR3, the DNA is TGCGCCAGCAGCTTGGAGGCTGGGGGTGGATACAATGAGCAGTTCTTC.

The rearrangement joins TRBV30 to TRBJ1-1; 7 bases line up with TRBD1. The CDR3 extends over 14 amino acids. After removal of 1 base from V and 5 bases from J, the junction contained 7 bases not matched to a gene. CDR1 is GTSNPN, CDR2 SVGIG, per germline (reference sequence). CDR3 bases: TGTGCCTGGAGTGGGAGGGGGCTGGATACTGAAGCTTTCTTT. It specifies CAWSGRGLDTEAFF.

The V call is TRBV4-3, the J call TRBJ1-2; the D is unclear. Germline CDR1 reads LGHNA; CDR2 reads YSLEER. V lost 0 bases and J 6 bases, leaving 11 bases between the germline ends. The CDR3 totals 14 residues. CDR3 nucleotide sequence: TGCGCCAGCAGCCAAGATATTTGGGGAAATGGCTACACCTTC. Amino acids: CASSQDIWGNGYTF.

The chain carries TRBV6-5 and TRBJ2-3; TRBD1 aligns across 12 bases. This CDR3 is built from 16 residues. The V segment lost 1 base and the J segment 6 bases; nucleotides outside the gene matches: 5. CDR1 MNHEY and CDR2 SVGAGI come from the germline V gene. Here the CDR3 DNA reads TGTGCCAGCAGTTACTTCGGGACAGGGGGCGAGGATACGCAGTATTTT. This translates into CASSYFGTGGEDTQYF.

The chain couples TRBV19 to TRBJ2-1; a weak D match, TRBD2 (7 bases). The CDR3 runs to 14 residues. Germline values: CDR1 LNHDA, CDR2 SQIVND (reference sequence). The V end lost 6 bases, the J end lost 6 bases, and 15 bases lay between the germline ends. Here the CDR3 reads CASRQEGGFNEQFF. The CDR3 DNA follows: TGTGCCAGTAGACAGGAGGGGGGGTTCAATGAGCAGTTCTTC.

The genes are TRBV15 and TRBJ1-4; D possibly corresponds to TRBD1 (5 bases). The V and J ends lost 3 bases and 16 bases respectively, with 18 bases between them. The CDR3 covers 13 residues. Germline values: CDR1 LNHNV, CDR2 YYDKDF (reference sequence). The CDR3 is CATSRATTRGEFF. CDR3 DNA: TGTGCCACCAGCAGGGCGACGACGAGGGGAGAGTTTTTT.

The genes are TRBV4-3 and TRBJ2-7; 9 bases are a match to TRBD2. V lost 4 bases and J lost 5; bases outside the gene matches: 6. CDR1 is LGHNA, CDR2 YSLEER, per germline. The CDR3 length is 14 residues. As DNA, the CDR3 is TGCGCCAGCAGCCCCACCCGCGGGGGGGACGAGCAGTACTTC. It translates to CASSPTRGGDEQYF.

This chain's CDR3 is CASSLAGELFF. Written as DNA, the CDR3 is TGTGCCAGCAGCTTGGCCGGGGAGCTGTTTTTT. The J gene is TRBJ2-2, the V gene TRBV7-2; D remains ambiguous. Germline assignment: CDR1 SGHTA and CDR2 FQGNSA. Trimming shortened V by 3 bases and J by 6 bases, and 2 bases separated the two germline ends. The CDR3 totals 11 residues.

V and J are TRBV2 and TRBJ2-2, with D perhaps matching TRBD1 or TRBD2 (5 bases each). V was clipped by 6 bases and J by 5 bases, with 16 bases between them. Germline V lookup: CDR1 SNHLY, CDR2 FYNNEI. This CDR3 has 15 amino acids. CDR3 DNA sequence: TGTGCCAGCAGCCGCTTAATGGGGGAAACCGGGGAGCTGTTTTTT. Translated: CASSRLMGETGELFF.

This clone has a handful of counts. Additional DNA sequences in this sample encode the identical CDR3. Here the CDR3 reads CASSPRDSNQPQHF. CDR3 in DNA: TGTGCCAGTAGTCCACGAGATAGCAATCAGCCCCAGCATTTT. This sequence joins TRBV19 and TRBJ1-5, with D unresolved. CDR3 length equals 14 residues. The ends were cut back, 5 bases at V and 0 bases at J, with 8 bases in the middle. Germline V gene lookup returns CDR1 LNHDA and CDR2 SQIVND (reference sequence).

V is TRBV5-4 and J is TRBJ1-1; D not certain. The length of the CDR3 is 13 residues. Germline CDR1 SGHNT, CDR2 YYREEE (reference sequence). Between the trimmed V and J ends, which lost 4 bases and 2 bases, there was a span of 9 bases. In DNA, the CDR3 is TGTGCCAGCAGCCTGACCACAAACACTGAAGCTTTCTTT. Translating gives CASSLTTNTEAFF.

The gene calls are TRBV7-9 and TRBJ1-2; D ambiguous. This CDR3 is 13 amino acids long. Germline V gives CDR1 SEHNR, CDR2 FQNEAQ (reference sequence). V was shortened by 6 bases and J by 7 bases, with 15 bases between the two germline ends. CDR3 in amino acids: CASSPGELGGYTF. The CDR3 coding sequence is TGTGCCAGCAGTCCCGGAGAACTTGGTGGCTACACCTTC.

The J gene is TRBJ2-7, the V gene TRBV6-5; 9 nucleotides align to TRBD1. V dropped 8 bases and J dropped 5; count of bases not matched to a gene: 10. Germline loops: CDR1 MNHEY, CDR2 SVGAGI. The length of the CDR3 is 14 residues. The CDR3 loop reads CASHTGTGTHEQYF. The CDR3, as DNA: TGTGCCAGCCACACCGGGACAGGGACCCACGAGCAGTACTTC.

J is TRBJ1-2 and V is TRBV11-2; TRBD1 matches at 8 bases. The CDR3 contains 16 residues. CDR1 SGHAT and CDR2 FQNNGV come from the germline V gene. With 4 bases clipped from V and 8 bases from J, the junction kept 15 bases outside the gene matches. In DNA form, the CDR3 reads TGTGCCAGCAGCTCTGACGCAGGGGGCGCGACGATGGGCTACACCTTC. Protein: CASSSDAGGATMGYTF. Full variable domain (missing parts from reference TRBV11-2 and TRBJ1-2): EAGVAQSPRYKIIEKRQSVAFWCNPISGHATLYWYQQILGQGPKLLIQFQNNGVVDDSQLPKDRFSAERLKGVDSTLKIQPAKLEDSAVYLCASSSDAGGATMGYTFGSGTRLTVV.

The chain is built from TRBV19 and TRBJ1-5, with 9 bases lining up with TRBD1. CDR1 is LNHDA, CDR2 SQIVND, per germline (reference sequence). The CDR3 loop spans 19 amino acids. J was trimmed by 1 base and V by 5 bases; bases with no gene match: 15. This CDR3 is CASSLRPGTGWESNQPQHF. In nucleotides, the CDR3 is TGTGCCAGTAGTCTCCGTCCCGGGACAGGGTGGGAAAGCAATCAGCCCCAGCATTTT.